Sequencing of this T cell receptor (beta chain) was carried out in a study of T-cell reconstitution after alpha-beta-depleted transplantation in children. Unique molecular identifiers were used to barcode this TCRbeta library. One entry per CDR3 protein, called by TCRdb with MiXCR from the PCR reads. Of tens of thousands of distinct CDR3 sequences listed, 5% to 6.5% were seen once; the top ten hold about 30%. The V gene's germline CDR1 is SQVTM and CDR2 ANQGSEA. J lost 4 bases, V lost 0 bases, and 5 bases had no gene match. This CDR3 is 16 amino acids long. The study, taken as a whole, reports: In patients about two months after transplant, alpha-beta T cells reportedly arose from several hundred expanded graft clones. Newly produced T cells mostly accounted for T-cell counts and diversity one year post-transplant. At day 60, the high TCRbeta diversity found in some patients originated from recipient T cells and thymic progenitors that had survived.

This clonotype was recorded at least ten times. Its target is unknown. This specimen consisted of PBMCs, mostly from graft donor cells, obtained 60 days after TCRalphabeta/CD19-depleted stem cell transplant. This chain links TRBV29-1 with TRBJ2-7; TRBD2 matches at 14 bases. The clonotype was recovered from a female patient aged 2-9 years who had a stem cell transplant for aplastic anemia, so the T cells may come from the graft donor. The CDR3 region is CSVEDRRLAGGYEQYF. The CDR3 DNA follows: TGCAGCGTTGAAGATCGGAGACTAGCGGGAGGGTACGAGCAGTACTTC.